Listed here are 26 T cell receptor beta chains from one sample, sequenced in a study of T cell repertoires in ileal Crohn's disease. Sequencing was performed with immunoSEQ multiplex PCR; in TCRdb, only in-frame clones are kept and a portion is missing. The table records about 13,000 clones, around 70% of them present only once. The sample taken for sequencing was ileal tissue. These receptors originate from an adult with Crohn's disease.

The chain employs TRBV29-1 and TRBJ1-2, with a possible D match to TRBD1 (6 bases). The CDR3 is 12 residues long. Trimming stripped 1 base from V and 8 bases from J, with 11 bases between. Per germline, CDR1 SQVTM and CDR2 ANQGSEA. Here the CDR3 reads CSVEGQGIGYTF. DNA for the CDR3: TGCAGCGTTGAAGGGCAGGGGATCGGCTACACCTTC.

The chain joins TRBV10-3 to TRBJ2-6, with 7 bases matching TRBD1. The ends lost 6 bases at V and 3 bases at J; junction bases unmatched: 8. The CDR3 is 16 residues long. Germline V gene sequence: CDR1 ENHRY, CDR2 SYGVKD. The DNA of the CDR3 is TGTGCCATCAGCCCGGGACAGTTAATTGGGGCCAACGTCCTGACTTTC. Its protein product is CAISPGQLIGANVLTF.

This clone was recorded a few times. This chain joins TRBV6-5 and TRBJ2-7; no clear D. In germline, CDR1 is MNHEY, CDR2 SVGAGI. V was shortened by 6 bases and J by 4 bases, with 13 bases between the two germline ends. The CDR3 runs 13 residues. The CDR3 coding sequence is TGTGCCAGCAGCCAGCCCCTAGGTTACGAGCAGTACTTC. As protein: CASSQPLGYEQYF.

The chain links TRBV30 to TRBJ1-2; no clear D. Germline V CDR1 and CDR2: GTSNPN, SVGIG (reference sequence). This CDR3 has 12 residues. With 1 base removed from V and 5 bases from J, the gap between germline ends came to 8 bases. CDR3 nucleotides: TGTGCCTGGAGTGGAGGCCGGTATGGCTACACCTTC. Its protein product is CAWSGGRYGYTF.

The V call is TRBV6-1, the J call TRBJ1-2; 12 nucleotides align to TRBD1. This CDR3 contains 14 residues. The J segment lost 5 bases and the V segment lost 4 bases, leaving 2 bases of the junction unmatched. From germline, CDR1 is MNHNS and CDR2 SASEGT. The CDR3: CASSVGQGAYGYTF. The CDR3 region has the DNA TGTGCCAGCAGTGTGGGACAGGGGGCATATGGCTACACCTTC.

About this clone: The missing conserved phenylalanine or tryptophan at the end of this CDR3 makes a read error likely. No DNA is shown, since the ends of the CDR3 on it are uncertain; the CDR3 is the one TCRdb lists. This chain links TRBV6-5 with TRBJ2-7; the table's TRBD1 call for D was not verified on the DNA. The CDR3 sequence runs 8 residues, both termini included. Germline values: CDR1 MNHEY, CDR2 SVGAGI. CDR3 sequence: CASPTGRI.

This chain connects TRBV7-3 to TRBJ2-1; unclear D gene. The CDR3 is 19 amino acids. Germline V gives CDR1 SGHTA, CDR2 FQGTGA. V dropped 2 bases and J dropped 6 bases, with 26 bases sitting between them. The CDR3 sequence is CASSLGGRKLTSSFNEQFF. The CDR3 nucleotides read TGTGCCAGCAGCTTAGGTGGGCGGAAACTCACATCCTCGTTCAATGAGCAGTTCTTC.

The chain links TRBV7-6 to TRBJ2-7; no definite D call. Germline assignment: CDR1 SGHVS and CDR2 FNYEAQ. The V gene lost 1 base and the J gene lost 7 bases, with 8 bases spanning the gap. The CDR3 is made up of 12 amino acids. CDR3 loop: CASSLVSEEQYF. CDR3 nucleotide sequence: TGTGCCAGCAGCTTAGTCTCCGAAGAGCAGTACTTC.

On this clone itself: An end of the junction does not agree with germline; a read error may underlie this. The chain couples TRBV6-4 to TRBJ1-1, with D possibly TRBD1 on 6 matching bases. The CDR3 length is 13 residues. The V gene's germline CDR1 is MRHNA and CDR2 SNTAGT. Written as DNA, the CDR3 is TGTGCCAGCAGTTCAACAGGGACCTCTGAGGCTTTCTTT. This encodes CASSSTGTSEAFF.

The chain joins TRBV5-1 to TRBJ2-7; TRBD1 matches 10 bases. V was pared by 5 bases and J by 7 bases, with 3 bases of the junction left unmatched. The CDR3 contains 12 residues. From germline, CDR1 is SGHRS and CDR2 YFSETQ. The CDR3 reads CASRSDRGEQYF. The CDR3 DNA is TGCGCCAGCAGATCGGACAGGGGGGAGCAGTACTTC.

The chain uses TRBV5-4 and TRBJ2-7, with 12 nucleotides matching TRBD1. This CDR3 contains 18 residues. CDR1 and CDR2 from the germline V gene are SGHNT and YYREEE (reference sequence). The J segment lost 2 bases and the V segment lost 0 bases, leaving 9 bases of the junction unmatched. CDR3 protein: CASSLVGTGGFGTYEQYF. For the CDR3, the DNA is TGTGCCAGCAGCTTGGTTGGGACAGGGGGCTTTGGAACCTACGAGCAGTACTTC.

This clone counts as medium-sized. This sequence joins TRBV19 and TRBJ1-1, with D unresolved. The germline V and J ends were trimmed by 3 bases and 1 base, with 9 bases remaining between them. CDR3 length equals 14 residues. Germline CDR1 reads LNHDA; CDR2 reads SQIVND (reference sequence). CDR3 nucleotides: TGTGCCAGTAGTATGTCTGATTCGAACACTGAAGCTTTCTTT. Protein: CASSMSDSNTEAFF.

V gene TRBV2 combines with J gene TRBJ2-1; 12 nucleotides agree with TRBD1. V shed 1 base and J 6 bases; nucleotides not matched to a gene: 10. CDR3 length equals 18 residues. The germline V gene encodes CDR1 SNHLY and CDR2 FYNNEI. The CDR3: CASSEVIMLGQGANEQFF. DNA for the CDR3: TGTGCCAGCAGTGAAGTAATTATGCTGGGACAGGGGGCCAATGAGCAGTTCTTC. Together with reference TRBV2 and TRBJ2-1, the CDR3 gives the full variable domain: EPEVTQTPSHQVTQMGQEVILRCVPISNHLYFYWYRQILGQKVEFLVSFYNNEISEKSEIFDDQFSVERPDGSNFTLKIRSTKLEDSAMYFCASSEVIMLGQGANEQFFGPGTRLTVL.

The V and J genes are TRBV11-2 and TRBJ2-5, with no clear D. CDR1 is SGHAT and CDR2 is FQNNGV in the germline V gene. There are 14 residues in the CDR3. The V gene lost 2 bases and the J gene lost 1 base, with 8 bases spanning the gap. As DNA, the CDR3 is TGTGCCAGCAGCTTAACTACTACCCAAGAGACCCAGTACTTC. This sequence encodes CASSLTTTQETQYF. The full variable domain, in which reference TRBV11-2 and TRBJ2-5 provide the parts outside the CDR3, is EAGVAQSPRYKIIEKRQSVAFWCNPISGHATLYWYQQILGQGPKLLIQFQNNGVVDDSQLPKDRFSAERLKGVDSTLKIQPAKLEDSAVYLCASSLTTTQETQYFGPGTRLLVL.

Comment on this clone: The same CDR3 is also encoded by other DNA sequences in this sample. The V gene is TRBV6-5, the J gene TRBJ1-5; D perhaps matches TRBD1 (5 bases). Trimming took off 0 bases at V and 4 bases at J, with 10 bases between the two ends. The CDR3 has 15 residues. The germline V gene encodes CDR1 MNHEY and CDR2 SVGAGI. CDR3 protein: CASSYSQGGNQPQHF. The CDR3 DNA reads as TGTGCCAGCAGTTACTCTCAGGGTGGTAATCAGCCCCAGCATTTT.

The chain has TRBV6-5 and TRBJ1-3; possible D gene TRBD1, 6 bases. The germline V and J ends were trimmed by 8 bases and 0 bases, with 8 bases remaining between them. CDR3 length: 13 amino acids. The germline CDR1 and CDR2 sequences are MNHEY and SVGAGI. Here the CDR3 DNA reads TGTGCCAGCTACAGGGCCTCTGGAAACACCATATATTTT. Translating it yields CASYRASGNTIYF.

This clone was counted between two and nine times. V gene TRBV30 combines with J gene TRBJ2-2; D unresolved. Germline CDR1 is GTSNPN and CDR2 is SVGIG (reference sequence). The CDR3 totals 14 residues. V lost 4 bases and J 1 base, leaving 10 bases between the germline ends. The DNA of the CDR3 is TGTGCCTGGACCTCTTCCAGGAACACCGGGGAGCTGTTTTTT. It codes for CAWTSSRNTGELFF.

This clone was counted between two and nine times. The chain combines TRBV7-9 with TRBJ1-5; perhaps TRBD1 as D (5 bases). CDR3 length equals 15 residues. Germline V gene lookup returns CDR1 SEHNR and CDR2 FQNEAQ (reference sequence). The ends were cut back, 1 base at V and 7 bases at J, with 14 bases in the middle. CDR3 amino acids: CASSLGSGMEQPQHF. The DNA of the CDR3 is TGTGCCAGCAGCTTAGGTTCAGGGATGGAGCAGCCCCAGCATTTT.

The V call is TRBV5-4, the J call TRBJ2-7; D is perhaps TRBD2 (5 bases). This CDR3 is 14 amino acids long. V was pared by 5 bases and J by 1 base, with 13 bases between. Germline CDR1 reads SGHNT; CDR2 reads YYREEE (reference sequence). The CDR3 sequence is CASSMRTGSYEQYF. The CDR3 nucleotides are TGTGCCAGCAGTATGCGGACTGGATCCTACGAGCAGTACTTC.

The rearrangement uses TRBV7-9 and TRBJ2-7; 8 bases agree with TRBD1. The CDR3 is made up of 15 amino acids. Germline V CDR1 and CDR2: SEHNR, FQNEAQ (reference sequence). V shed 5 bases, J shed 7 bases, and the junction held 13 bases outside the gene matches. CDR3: CASSRGTGRSREQYF. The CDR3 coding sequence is TGTGCCAGCAGCCGAGGGACAGGCCGTTCAAGAGAGCAGTACTTC.

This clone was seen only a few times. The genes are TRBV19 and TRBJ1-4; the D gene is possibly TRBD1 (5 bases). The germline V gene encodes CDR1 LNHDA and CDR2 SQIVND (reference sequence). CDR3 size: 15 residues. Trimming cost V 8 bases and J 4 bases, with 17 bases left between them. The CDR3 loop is CASRKGPNNNEKLFF. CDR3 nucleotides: TGTGCCAGTCGAAAGGGGCCTAATAATAATGAAAAACTGTTTTTT.

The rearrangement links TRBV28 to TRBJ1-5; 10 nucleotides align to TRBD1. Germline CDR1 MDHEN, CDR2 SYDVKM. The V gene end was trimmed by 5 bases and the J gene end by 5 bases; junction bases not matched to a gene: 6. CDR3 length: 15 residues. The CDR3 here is CASSKRQGADQPQHF. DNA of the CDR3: TGTGCCAGCAGTAAGAGACAGGGGGCGGATCAGCCCCAGCATTTT.

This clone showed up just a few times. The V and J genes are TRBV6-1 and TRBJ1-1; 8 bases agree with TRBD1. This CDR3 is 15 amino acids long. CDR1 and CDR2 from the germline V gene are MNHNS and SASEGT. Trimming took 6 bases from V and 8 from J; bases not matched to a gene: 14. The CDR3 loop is CASRGDRTGRGEAFF. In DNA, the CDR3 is TGTGCCAGCAGAGGGGACAGGACGGGTCGAGGGGAAGCTTTCTTT.

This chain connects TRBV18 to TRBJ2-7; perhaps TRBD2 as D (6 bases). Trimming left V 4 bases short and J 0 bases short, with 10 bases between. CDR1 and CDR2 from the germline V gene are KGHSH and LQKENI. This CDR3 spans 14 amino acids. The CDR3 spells CASSRGTDSYEQYF. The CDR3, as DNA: TGTGCCAGCTCACGGGGGACTGACTCCTACGAGCAGTACTTC.

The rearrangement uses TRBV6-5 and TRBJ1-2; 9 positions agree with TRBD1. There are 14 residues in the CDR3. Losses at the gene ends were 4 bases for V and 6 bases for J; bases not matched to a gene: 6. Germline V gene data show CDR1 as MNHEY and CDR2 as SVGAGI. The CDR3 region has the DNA TGTGCCAGCAGTTTCACAACAGGGGGCAATGGCTACACCTTC. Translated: CASSFTTGGNGYTF.

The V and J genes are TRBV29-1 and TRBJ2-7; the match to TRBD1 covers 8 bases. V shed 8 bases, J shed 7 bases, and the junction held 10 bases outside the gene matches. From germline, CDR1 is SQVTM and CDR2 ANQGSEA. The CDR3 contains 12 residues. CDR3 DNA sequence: TGCAGCACCTCGACAGGGGCGGGTGAGCAGTACTTC. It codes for CSTSTGAGEQYF.